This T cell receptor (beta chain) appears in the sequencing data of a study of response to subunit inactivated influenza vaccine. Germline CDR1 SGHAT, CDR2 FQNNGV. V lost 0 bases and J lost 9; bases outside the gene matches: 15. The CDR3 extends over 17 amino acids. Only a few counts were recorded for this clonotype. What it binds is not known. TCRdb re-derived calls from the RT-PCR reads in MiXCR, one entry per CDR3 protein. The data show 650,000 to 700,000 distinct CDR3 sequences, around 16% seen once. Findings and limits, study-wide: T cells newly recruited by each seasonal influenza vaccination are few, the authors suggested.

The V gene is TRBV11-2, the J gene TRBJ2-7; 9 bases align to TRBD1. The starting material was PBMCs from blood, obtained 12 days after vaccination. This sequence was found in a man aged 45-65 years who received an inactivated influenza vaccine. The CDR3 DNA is TGTGCCAGCAGCTTAGATGTGCGGGGACAGGGTTTGTTGCGGCAGTACTTC. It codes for CASSLDVRGQGLLRQYF.